This TCR beta chain was captured by sequencing in a study of T cell responses to AZD1222 COVID-19 vaccine (dated by TCRdb to 2020 to 2023). With regard to the full study: AZD1222 recipients whose second dose came at about 4 weeks and those whose second dose came at about 12 weeks were combined into one group, since spike-specific TCR depth and breadth did not differ between the two schedules. A total of over 230 trial participants underwent TCR sequencing, of whom 200 to 220 had received two doses of AZD1222 and approximately 26 had received two doses of the MenACWY control vaccine. Trial participants were enrolled by age into subgroups of 18-55, 56-69 and 70-plus years, and roughly 150, 30 and 60 TCR-sequenced participants, respectively, were included in these subgroups.

Remarks on this clone: Its antigen is not yet known. No qualities accompany the bases; no much larger clone lies one base away.

Study-wide findings and limitations: Conclusions about previously exposed vaccinees are limited, since just five or six AZD1222 recipients were seropositive for SARS-CoV-2 at baseline. Most participants were white British and females outnumbered males, and the authors suggested that clonal diversity may have been underestimated. A significant rise in spike-specific TCR breadth and depth was observed after two AZD1222 doses relative to day 0 and relative to MenACWY recipients. Epitopes outside the regions mutated in the B.1.351 and B.1.1.7 variants were reportedly recognized by nearly half of the unique spike-specific TCRs. The 56-69-year group was small, and its depth increase did not reach significance, likely because of low power. The vaccine-associated CD4 TCRs covered the entire spike protein, and the dominant responses fell in regions 160-218 and 743-854. Because no day 14 peak-response samples were available, the repertoires could be characterized only after the peak T cell response.

Sample time point, as interpreted from the label and publication: baseline before first vaccination. Vaccinee samples came from UK trials COV001 and COV002, including a single-blind randomized controlled phase 2/3 trial of AZD1222 (ChAdOx1 nCoV-19) in healthy adults. Trial participant PBMC samples were collected at day 0 and day 28 after the second dose for TCRbeta chain sequencing. The CDR3 regions of human TCRbeta chains were subjected to immunosequencing. As for how the authors treated the data: TCRs in the repertoires were matched against a reference library of SARS-CoV-2-specific TCRs that had been generated with the MIRA antigen-specificity platform. Breadth was defined as the fraction of unique TCRs that were SARS-CoV-2-associated, and depth was defined as the fraction of total T cells that were SARS-CoV-2-associated. Each spike-specific TCR was assigned to its reactive spike region and to a CD4 or CD8 class using the MIRA data. Log10-transformed breadth and depth values were compared by one-way ANOVA with Sidak's multiple comparisons tests. Entries here come from immuneACCESS through TCRdb and include only in-frame sequences with V and J called. Some clones fail to appear in such tables; in the studies checked, an unresolved V gene covers under half of the shortfall, and the cause of the remainder is unknown. V, J and clone size are those of that table, while D and trimming were read from the DNA. The sample yields 150,000 to 160,000 clones; 90% were counted once. The ten most abundant clones make up approximately 20% of the sample.

This sequence was found in an adult in good health. Sequencing was performed on peripheral blood, taken on day 0 of AZD1222 vaccination.

The CDR3 sequence is CASSQPGQGGQKLFF. The bases are TGTGCCAGCAGCCAGCCCGGACAGGGGGGGCAAAAACTGTTTTTT. The rearranged segments are TRBV3-1 (or the pseudogene TRBV3-2) and TRBJ1-4, with 10 middle bases fitting TRBD1. From V the trimming removes 3 bases and from J it removes 9 bases, while the gene matches leave 7 bases of the junction unaccounted for. Counted from cysteine to phenylalanine, this CDR3 has 15 amino acids. The retained sequence is limited to the CDR3, 45 bases, with the frame set at the first base. The germline V gene (reference sequence) specifies LGHDT as CDR1 and YNNKEL as CDR2.